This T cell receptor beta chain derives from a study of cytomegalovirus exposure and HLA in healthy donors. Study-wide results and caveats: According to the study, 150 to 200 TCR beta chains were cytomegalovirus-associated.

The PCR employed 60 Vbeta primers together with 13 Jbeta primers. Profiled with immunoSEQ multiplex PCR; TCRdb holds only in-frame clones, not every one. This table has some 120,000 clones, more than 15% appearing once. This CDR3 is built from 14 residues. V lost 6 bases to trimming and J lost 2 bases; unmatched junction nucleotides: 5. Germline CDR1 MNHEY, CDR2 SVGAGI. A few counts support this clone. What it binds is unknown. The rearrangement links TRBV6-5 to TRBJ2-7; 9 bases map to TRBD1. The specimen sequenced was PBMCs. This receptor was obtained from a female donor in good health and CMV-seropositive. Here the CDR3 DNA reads TGTGCCAGCAGCCGCCGACAGGGGGCCTACGAGCAGTACTTC. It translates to CASSRRQGAYEQYF.